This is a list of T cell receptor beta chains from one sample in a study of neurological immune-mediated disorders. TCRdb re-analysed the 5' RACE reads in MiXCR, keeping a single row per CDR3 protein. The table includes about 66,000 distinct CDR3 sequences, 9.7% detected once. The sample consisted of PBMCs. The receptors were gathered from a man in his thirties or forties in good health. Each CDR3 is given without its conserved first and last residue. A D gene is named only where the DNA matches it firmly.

ASILGVISGNTIY | TRBV5-1 | -
ARAPPDYNEQF | TRBV7-9 | -
ASFQLASTDTQY | TRBV2 | -
ASSLGAGANVLT | TRBV5-1 | -
ASSPGQEADTQY | TRBV5-1 | TRBD1
SAPGAVDQPQH | TRBV20-1 | -
ASSSLAGEQF | TRBV11-1 | -
SARVPGQGDTGELF | TRBV20-1 | TRBD1
SAGTGDNEKLF | TRBV20-1 | TRBD1
ASSPGTEKYEQY | TRBV18 | TRBD1
ASSQVRGPYGYT | TRBV4-1 | TRBD1
SATQGVGDTQY | TRBV20-1 | TRBD1
ASSQDRYYPYEQY | TRBV4-3 | -
ASSGLVGTLHTYEQY | TRBV7-6 | -
ASSEVLGTYEQY | TRBV10-2 | -
SAGQNSEAF | TRBV29-1 | -
VSSQDPGGRGNTGELF | TRBV4-2 | TRBD1